This TCR beta chain was sequenced during a study of technical replicates of blood from several donors. V dropped 6 bases and J dropped 3 bases, with 12 bases sitting between them. Germline V CDR1 and CDR2: LNHNV, YYDKDF (reference sequence). CDR3 length: 13 residues. Clones were read by immunoSEQ multiplex PCR, and TCRdb kept only the in-frame ones, dropping some. The repertoire holds approximately 58,000 clones, with approximately 86% as singletons. The origin of this receptor is a human donor in good health. Some clones in this sample may be carry-over from other donors' samples. Source material: PBMCs. The gene calls are TRBV15 and TRBJ2-7, with TRBD1 as a possible D gene (6 bases). CDR3 amino acids: CATSSTGNYEQYF. The CDR3 nucleotides read TGTGCCACCAGTTCGACAGGAAACTACGAGCAGTACTTC.